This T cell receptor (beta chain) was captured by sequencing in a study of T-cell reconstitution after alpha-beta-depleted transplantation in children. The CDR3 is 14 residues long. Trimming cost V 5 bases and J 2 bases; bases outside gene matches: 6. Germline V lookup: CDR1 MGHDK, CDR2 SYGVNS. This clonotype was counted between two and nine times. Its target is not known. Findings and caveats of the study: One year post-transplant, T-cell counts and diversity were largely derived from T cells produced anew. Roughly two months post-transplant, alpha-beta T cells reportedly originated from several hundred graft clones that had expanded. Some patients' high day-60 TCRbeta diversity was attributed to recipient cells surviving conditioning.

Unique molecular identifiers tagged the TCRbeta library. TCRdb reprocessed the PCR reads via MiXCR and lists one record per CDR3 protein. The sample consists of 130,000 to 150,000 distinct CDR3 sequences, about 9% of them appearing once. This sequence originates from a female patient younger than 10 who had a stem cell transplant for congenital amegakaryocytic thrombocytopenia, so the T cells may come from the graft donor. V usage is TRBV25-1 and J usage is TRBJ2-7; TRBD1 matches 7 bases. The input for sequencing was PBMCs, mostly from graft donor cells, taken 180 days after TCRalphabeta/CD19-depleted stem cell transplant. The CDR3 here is CASSIRQGTYEQYF. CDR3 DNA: TGTGCCAGCAGTATAAGACAGGGTACCTACGAGCAGTACTTC.